This T cell receptor beta chain was recorded in a study of immune evolution from preneoplasia to lung adenocarcinoma (dated by TCRdb to about 2021). Describing the broader study: HLA loss of heterozygosity was observed in approximately 7%, 15% and 30% of AIS, MIA and ADC lesions, respectively, and was not observed in any AAH lesions. The study combined immune gene expression, TCR sequencing and multiplex immunofluorescence to profile immune contexture across lung adenocarcinoma precursors and invasive adenocarcinoma. Resected precursor lesions (AAH, AIS, MIA) and invasive adenocarcinomas were compared against paired morphologically normal lung tissue. Sample size was based on specimen availability rather than a prior power calculation. Whole exome sequencing and methylation data from the same cohort of nodules were integrated with the immune data. In total, the cohort included some 54 patients with pulmonary nodules, all of whom underwent surgical resection. A total of roughly 46 patients contributed TCR sequencing data. According to the study, some 100 samples went through TCR sequencing. POLYSOLVER was used to infer Class I HLA alleles from exome data, and LOHHLA was used to detect allele-specific HLA loss. Points the paper makes about the study in general: Because all patients were from Japan and China, applicability to Western populations was uncertain. The findings reflected association rather than direct causation, and larger cohorts with long-term follow-up and longitudinal biopsies were considered necessary. Normal lung had the highest top T cell clone frequencies, and these frequencies appeared to fall progressively from AAH through AIS, MIA and invasive adenocarcinoma. Compared with EGFR-mutant or double wild-type lesions, KRAS-mutant nodules had the highest T cell clonality. Clonality was highest in normal lung, while later-stage lesions appeared to have lower clonality but higher T cell density and diversity.

Resection was performed on patients in Japan or China between the mid-2010s and the late 2010s. Histologic diagnosis of each case was confirmed independently by two lung cancer pathologists on H&E slides. For nucleic acid extraction, premalignant or tumor cells were enriched by macro-dissection following pathologic assessment. FFPE tissue was used for DNA isolation with the AllPrep DNA/RNA FFPE Kit. The germline V gene provides CDR1 SGHTA and CDR2 FQGNSA. Counted from cysteine to phenylalanine, this CDR3 has 11 amino acids. Here the CDR3 DNA is all that survives: 33 bases in frame from base 1. Trimming costs V 3 bases and J 6 bases, and their ends lie 3 bases apart. Comments on this clone: Its antigen specificity is not known. Base-call qualities are not available, and no considerably larger clone is one nucleotide away.

The immunoSEQ hsTCRbeta Kit was used to sequence TCR beta CDR3 regions from DNA. As for the authors' bioinformatics: The ImmunoSEQ Analyzer was used to analyse the TCR sequencing data. T cell clonality was defined as 1 minus Pielou's evenness, calculated on productive rearrangements. T cell diversity was measured with the inverse Simpson index on productive templates. T cell density was TCR beta template counts normalized to usable DNA, estimated by amplifying and sequencing housekeeping genes. Two-sided Kruskal-Wallis tests were used to compare TCR metrics between histologic stages. This is the immuneACCESS table as TCRdb keeps it, with only in-frame sequences that have V and J called. A part of the clones is gone; compared with another copy, unresolved V genes explain less than half, and the rest is unexplained. D and trimming were read from the DNA, whereas the V and J calls and clone size are those reported in that table. The sample yields a few thousand clones; 70% to 80% were counted once. The ten most abundant clones make up over 9% of the sample.

The sequence was collected from a person aged 55-80 years with lung adenocarcinoma. Sequenced sample: FFPE lung adenocarcinoma in situ tissue. This specimen's cell subset or site label, interpreted: preinvasive adenocarcinoma in situ (AIS). The sequence links TRBV7-2 to TRBJ1-3; the D gene cannot be named for sure. The bases are TGTGCCAGCAGCTTGGAAAACACCATATATTTT. This is translated as CASSLENTIYF.